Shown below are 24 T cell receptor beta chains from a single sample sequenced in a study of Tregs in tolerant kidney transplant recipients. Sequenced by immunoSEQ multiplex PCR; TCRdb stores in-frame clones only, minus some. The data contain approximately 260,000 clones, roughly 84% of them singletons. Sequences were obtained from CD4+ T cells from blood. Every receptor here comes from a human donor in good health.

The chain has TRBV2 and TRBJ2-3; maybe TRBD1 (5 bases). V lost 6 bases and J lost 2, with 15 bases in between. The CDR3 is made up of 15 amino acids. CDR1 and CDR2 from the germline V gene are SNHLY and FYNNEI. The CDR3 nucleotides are TGTGCCAGCAGCGGGCCAGGGATCCACACAGATACGCAGTATTTT. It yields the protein CASSGPGIHTDTQYF.

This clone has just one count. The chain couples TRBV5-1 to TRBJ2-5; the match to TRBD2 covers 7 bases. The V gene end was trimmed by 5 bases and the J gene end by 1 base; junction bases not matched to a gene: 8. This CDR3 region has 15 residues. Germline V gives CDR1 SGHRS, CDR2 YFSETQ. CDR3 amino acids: CASSLIGTTQETQYF. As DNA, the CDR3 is TGCGCCAGCAGTTTGATTGGGACTACCCAAGAGACCCAGTACTTC.

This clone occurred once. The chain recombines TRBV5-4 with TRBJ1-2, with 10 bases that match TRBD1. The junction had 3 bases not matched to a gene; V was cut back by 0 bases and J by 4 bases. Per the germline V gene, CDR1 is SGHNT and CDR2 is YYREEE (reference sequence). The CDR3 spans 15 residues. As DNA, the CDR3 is TGTGCCAGCAGCTTGGCGGACAGGGGGGGCTATGGCTACACCTTC. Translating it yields CASSLADRGGYGYTF. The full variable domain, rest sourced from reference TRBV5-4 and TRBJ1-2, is ETGVTQSPTHLIKTRGQQVTLRCSSQSGHNTVSWYQQALGQGPQFIFQYYREEENGRGNFPPRFSGLQFPNYSSELNVNALELDDSALYLCASSLADRGGYGYTFGSGTRLTVV.

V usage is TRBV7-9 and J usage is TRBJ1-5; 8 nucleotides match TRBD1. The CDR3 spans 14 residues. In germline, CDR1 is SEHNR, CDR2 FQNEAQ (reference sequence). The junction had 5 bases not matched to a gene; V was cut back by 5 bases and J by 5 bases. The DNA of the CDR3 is TGTGCCAGCAGCATACAGGGGGACTATCAGCCCCAGCATTTT. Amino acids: CASSIQGDYQPQHF.

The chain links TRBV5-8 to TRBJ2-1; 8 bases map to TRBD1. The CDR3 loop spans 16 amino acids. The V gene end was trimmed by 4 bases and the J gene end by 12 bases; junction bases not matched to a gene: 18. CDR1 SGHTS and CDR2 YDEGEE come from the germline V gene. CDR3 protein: CASSGRQGRRGDRQFF. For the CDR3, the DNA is TGTGCCAGCAGCGGAAGACAGGGGAGAAGGGGGGATCGGCAGTTCTTC. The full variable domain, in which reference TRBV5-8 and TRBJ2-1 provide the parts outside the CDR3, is EAGVTQSPTHLIKTRGQQATLRCSPISGHTSVYWYQQALGLGLQFLLWYDEGEERNRGNFPPRFSGRQFPNYSSELNVNALELEDSALYLCASSGRQGRRGDRQFFGPGTRLTVL.

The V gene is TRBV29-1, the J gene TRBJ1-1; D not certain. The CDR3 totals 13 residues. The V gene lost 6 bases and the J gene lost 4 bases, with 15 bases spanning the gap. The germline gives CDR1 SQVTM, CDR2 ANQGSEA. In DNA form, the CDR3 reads TGCAGCGTCCAAACCCAGCCGGGCACTGAAGCTTTCTTT. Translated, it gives CSVQTQPGTEAFF.

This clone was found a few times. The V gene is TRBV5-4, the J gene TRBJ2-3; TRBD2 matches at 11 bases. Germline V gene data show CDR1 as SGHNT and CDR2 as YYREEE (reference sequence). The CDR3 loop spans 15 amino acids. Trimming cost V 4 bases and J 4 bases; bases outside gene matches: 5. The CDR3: CASSQPTSGADTQYF. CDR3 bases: TGTGCCAGCAGCCAACCGACTAGCGGGGCAGATACGCAGTATTTT.

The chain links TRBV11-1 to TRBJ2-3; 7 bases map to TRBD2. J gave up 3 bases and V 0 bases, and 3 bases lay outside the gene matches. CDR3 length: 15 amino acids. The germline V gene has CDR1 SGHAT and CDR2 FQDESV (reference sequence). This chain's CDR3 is CASSLARGGTDTQYF. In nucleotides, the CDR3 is TGTGCCAGCAGCTTAGCGCGGGGAGGGACAGATACGCAGTATTTT.

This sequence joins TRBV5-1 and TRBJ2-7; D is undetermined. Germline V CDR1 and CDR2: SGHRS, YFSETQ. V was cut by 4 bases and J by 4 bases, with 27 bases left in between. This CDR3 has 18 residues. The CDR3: CASSQEMLTDLKRYEQYF. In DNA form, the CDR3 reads TGCGCCAGCAGCCAAGAAATGTTAACAGACCTGAAAAGATACGAGCAGTACTTC.

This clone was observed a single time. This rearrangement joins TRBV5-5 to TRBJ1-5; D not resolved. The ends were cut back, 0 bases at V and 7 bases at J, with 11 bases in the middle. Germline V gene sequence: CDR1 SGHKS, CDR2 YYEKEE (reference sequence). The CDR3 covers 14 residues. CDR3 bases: TGTGCCAGCAGCTTGGACGAGGCTTGGCAGCCCCAGCATTTT. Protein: CASSLDEAWQPQHF.

The CDR3 nucleotides read TGCGCCAGCAGCTTGACAGGGGGGAATGAAAAACTGTTTTTT. Its protein is CASSLTGGNEKLFF. The chain couples TRBV5-1 to TRBJ1-4; 8 bases align to TRBD1. Germline CDR1 and CDR2: SGHRS and YFSETQ. The CDR3 spans 14 residues. After removal of 1 base from V and 5 bases from J, the junction contained 1 base not matched to a gene.

For the CDR3, the DNA is TGTGCCAGCAGTGTCCCGGGCGGGGAGACCCAGTACTTC. Its protein product is CASSVPGGETQYF. The J gene is TRBJ2-5, the V gene TRBV2; the D gene is possibly TRBD2 (5 bases). V gave up 4 bases and J gave up 5 bases, with 11 bases separating them. Germline lookup yields CDR1 SNHLY and CDR2 FYNNEI. The CDR3 is 13 amino acids.

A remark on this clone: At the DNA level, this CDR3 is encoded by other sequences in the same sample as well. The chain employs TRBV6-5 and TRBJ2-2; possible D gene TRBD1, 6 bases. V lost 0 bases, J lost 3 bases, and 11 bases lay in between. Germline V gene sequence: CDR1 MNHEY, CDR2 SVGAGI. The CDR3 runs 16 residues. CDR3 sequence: CASSYSGQGYTGELFF. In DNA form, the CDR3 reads TGTGCCAGCAGTTACTCGGGTCAGGGGTACACCGGGGAGCTGTTTTTT.

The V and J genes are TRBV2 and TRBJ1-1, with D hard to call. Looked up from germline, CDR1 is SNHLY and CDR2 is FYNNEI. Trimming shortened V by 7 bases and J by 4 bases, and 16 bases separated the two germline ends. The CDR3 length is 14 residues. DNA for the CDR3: TGTGCCAGCACCAACCTCGAGGAGGGCACTGAAGCTTTCTTT. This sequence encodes CASTNLEEGTEAFF. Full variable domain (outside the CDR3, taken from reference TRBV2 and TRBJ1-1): EPEVTQTPSHQVTQMGQEVILRCVPISNHLYFYWYRQILGQKVEFLVSFYNNEISEKSEIFDDQFSVERPDGSNFTLKIRSTKLEDSAMYFCASTNLEEGTEAFFGQGTRLTVV.

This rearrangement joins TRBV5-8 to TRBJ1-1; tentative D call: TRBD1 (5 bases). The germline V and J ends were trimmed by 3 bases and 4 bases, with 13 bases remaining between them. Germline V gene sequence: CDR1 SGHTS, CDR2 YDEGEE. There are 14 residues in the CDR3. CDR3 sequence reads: CASSSGARGTEAFF. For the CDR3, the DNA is TGTGCCAGCAGCTCCGGGGCCCGGGGCACTGAAGCTTTCTTT.

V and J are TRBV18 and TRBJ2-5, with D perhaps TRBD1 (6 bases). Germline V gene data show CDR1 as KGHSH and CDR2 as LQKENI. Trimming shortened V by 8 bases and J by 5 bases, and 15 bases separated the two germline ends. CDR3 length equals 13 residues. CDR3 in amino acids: CASVTGTGETQYF. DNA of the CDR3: TGTGCCAGCGTAACAGGGACCGGGGAGACCCAGTACTTC.

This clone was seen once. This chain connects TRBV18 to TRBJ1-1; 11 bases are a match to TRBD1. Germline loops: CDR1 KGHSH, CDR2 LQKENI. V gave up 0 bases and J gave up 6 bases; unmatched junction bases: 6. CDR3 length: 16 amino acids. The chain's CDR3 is CASSPPGTGGLAEAFF. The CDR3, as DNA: TGTGCCAGCTCACCACCCGGGACAGGGGGATTGGCTGAAGCTTTCTTT.

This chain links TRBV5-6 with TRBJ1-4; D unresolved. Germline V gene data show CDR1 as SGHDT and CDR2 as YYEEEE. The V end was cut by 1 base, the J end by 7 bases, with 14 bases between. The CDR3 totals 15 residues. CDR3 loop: CASSLQNLRGEKLFF. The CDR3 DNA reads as TGTGCCAGCAGCTTGCAGAATCTCCGGGGTGAAAAACTGTTTTTT. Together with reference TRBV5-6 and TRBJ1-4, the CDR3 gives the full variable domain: DAGVTQSPTHLIKTRGQQVTLRCSPKSGHDTVSWYQQALGQGPQFIFQYYEEEERQRGNFPDRFSGHQFPNYSSELNVNALLLGDSALYLCASSLQNLRGEKLFFGSGTQLSVL.

This CDR3 is CASSLGFRSGQETQYF. CDR3 sequence (DNA): TGTGCCAGCAGCTTAGGTTTCCGGTCGGGGCAAGAGACCCAGTACTTC. The V call is TRBV7-3, the J call TRBJ2-5; D possibly corresponds to TRBD2 (5 bases). Trimming removed 2 bases at V and 2 bases at J, with 15 bases between. The CDR3 extends over 16 amino acids. The germline gives CDR1 SGHTA, CDR2 FQGTGA.

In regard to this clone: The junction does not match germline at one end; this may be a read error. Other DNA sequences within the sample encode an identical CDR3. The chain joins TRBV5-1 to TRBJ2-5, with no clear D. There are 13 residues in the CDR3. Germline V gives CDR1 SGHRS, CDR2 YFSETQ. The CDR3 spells CASSLGLQETQYF. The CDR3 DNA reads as TGCGCCAGCAGTTTGGGGTTACAAGAGACCCAGTACTTC.

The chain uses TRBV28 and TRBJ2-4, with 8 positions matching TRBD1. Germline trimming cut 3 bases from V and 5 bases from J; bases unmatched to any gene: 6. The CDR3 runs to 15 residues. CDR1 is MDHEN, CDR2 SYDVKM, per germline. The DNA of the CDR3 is TGTGCCAGCAGTTTGTGGACAGGGTTGGAAAACATTCAGTACTTC. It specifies CASSLWTGLENIQYF. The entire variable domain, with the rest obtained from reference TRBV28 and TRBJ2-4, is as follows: DVKVTQSSRYLVKRTGEKVFLECVQDMDHENMFWYRQDPGLGLRLIYFSYDVKMKEKGDIPEGYSVSREKKERFSLILESASTNQTSMYLCASSLWTGLENIQYFGAGTRLSVL.

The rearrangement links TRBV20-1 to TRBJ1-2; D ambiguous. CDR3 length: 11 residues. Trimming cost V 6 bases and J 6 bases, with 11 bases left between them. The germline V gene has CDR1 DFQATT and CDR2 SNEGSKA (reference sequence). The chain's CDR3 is CSAPMAHGYTF. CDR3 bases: TGCAGTGCCCCCATGGCCCATGGCTACACCTTC.

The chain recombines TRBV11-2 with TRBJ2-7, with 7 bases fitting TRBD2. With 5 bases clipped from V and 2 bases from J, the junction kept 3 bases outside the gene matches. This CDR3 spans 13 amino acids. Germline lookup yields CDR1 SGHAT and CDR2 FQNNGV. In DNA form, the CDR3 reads TGTGCCAGCAGCCCCCGGGAGGCCTACGAGCAGTACTTC. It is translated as CASSPREAYEQYF.

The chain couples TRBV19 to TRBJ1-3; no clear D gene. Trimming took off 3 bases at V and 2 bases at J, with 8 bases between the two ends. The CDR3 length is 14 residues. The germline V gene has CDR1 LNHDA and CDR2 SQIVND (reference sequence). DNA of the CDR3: TGTGCCAGTAGTATGGAGCGTACTGGAAACACCATATATTTT. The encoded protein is CASSMERTGNTIYF.